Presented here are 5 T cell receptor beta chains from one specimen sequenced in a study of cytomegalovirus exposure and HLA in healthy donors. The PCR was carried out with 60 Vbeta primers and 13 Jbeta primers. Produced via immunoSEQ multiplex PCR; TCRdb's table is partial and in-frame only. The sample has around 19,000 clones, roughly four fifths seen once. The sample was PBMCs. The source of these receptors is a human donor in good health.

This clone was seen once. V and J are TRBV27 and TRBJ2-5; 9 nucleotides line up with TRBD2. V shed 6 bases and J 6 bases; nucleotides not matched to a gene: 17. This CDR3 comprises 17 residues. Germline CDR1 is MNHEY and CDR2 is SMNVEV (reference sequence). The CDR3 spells CASSPTPRLAGYKTQYF. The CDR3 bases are TGTGCCAGCAGCCCGACCCCCCGGCTAGCGGGGTATAAGACCCAGTACTTC.

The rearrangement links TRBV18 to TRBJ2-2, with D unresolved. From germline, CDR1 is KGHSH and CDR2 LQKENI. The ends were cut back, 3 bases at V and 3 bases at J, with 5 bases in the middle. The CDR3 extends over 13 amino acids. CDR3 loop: CASSPVYTGELFF. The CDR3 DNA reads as TGTGCCAGCTCACCCGTATACACCGGGGAGCTGTTTTTT.

The CDR3, as DNA: TGTGCCAGCAGCCAAGATCTGTCCCCTAGCGGGGGCCGCACAGATACGCAGTATTTT. Its protein is CASSQDLSPSGGRTDTQYF. The chain carries TRBV4-2 and TRBJ2-3; 10 bases match TRBD2. Trimming at V came to 0 bases and at J to 1 base, leaving 10 bases not matched to a gene. Germline loops: CDR1 LGHNA, CDR2 YNFKEQ. The CDR3 is made up of 19 amino acids.

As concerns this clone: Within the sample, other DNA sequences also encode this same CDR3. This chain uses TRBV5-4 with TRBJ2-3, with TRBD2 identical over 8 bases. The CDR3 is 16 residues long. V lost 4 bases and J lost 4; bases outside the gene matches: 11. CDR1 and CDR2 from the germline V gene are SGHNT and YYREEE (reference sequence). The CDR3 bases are TGTGCCAGCAGCCCTAGGGGGACTAGTCGCGCAGATACGCAGTATTTT. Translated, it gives CASSPRGTSRADTQYF. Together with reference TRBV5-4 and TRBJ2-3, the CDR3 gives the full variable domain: ETGVTQSPTHLIKTRGQQVTLRCSSQSGHNTVSWYQQALGQGPQFIFQYYREEENGRGNFPPRFSGLQFPNYSSELNVNALELDDSALYLCASSPRGTSRADTQYFGPGTRLTVL.

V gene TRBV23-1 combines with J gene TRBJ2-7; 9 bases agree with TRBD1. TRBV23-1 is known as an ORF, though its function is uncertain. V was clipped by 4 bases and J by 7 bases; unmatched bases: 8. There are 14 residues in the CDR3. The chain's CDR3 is CASSLRDRAKEQYF. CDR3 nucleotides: TGCGCCAGCAGTCTCAGGGACAGGGCGAAGGAGCAGTACTTC.